This TCR beta chain derives from a study of blood T cell repertoires in COVID-19. Membership in each cohort depended on participant-reported clinical history. Here immunoSEQ multiplex PCR was the method, and the copy in TCRdb shows in-frame clones only, minus some. The repertoire holds around 190,000 clones, about 90% seen once, with about 8.4% in the top ten. The CDR3 loop spans 15 amino acids. Germline loops: CDR1 ENHRY, CDR2 SYGVKD. Trimming left V 7 bases short and J 0 bases short, with 13 bases between. Material: PBMCs or T cells enriched from blood (not recorded which). The rearrangement joins TRBV10-3 to TRBJ1-3, with D maybe TRBD1 (6 bases). This TCR was sampled from a woman younger than 30 who had recovered from COVID-19. DNA for the CDR3: TGTGCCATCAACAGGGACGGCCGCTCTGGAAACACCATATATTTT. This encodes CAINRDGRSGNTIYF.